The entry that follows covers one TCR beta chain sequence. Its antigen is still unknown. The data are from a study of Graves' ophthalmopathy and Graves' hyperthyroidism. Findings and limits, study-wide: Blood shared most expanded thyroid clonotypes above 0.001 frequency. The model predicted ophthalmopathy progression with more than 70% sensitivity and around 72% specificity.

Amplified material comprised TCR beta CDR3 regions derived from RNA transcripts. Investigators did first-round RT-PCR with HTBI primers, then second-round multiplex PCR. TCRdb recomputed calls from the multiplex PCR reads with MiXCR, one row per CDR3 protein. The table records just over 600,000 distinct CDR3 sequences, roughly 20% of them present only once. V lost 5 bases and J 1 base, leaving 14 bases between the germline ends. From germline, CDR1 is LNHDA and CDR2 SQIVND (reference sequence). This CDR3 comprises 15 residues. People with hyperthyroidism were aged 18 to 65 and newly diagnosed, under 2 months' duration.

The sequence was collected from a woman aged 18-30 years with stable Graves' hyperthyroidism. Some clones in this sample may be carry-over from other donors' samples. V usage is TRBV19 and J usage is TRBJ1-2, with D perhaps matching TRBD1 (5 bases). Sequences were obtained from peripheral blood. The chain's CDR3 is CASSVPSRGNYGYTF. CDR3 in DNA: TGTGCCAGTAGTGTTCCTTCGAGGGGTAACTATGGCTACACCTTC.